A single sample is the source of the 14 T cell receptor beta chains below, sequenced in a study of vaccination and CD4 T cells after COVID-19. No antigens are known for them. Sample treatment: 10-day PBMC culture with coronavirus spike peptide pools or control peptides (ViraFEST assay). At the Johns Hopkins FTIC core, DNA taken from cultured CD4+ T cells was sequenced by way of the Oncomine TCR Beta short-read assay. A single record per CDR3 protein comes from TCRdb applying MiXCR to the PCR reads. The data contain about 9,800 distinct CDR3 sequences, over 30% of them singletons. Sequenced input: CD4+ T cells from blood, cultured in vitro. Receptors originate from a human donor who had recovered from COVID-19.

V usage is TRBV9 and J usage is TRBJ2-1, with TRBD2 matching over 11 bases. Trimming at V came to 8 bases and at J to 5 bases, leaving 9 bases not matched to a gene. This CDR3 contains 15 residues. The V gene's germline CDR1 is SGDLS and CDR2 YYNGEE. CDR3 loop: CASSPTSGGNNEQFF. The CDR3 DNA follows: TGTGCCAGTAGCCCTACTAGCGGGGGTAACAATGAGCAGTTCTTC.

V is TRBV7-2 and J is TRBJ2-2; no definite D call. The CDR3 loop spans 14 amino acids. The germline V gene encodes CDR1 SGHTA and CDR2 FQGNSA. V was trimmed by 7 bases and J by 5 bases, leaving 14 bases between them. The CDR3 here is CASTYYARTGELFF. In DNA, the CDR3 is TGTGCCAGCACCTACTATGCGAGGACCGGGGAGCTGTTTTTT.

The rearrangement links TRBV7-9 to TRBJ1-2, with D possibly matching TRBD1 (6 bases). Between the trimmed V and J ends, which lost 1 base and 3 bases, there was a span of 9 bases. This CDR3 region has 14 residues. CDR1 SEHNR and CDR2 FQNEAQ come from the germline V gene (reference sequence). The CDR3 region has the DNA TGTGCCAGCAGCTTAGGCAGGGGAGACTATGGCTACACCTTC. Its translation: CASSLGRGDYGYTF.

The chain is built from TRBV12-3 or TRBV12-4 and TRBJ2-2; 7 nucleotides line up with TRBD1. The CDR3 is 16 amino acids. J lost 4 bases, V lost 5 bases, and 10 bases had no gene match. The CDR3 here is CASSPTRGSGTGELFF. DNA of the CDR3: TGTGCCAGCAGTCCAACCAGGGGGTCTGGCACCGGGGAGCTGTTTTTT.

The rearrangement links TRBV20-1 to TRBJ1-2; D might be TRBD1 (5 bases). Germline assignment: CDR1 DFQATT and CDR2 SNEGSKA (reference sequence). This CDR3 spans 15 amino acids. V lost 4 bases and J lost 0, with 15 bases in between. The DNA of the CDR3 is TGCAGTGCTAACGGGGAGGGGAGACCTAACTATGGCTACACCTTC. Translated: CSANGEGRPNYGYTF.

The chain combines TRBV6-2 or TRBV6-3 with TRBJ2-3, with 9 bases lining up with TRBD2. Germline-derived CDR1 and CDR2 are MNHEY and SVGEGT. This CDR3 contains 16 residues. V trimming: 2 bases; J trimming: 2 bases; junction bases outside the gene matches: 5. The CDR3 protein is CASSYRPSGATDTQYF. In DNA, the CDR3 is TGTGCCAGCAGTTACCGCCCTAGCGGGGCCACAGATACGCAGTATTTT.

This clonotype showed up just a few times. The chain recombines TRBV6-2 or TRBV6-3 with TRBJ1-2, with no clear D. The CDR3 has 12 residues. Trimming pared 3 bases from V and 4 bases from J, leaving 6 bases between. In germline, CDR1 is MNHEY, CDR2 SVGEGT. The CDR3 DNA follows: TGTGCCAGCAGTTATAAGGGCTATGGCTACACCTTC. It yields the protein CASSYKGYGYTF.

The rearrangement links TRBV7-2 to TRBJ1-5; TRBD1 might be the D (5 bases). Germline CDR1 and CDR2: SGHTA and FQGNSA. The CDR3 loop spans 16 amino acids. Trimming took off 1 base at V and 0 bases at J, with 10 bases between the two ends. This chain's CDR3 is CASSLVTDYSNQPQHF. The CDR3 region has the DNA TGTGCCAGCAGCTTAGTGACAGATTATAGCAATCAGCCCCAGCATTTT. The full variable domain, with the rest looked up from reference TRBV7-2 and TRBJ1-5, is GAGVSQSPSNKVTEKGKDVELRCDPISGHTALYWYRQSLGQGLEFLIYFQGNSAPDKSGLPSDRFSAERTGGSVSTLTIQRTQQEDSAVYLCASSLVTDYSNQPQHFGDGTRLSIL.

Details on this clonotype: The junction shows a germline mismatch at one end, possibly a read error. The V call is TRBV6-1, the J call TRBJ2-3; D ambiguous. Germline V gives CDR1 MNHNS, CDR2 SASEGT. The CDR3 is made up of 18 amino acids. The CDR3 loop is CASSEAQGFQENTYTQYF. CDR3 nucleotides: TGTGCCAGCAGTGAAGCACAAGGATTCCAAGAAAACACATATACGCAGTATTTT.

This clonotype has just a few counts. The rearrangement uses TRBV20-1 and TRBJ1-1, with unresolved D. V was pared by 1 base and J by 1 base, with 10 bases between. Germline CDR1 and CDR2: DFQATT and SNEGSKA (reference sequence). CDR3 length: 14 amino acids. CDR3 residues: CSARAPVGNTEAFF. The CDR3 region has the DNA TGCAGTGCTAGAGCCCCGGTGGGGAACACTGAAGCTTTCTTT.

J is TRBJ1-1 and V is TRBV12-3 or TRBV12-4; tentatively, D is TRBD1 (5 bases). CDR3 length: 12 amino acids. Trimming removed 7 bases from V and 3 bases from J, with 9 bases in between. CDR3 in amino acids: CASKLGDTEAFF. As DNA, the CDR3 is TGTGCCAGCAAGTTAGGGGACACTGAAGCTTTCTTT.

CDR3 DNA sequence: TGTGCCAGCAGTCAGGGTTCGAGGGGCTACACCTTC. Residues: CASSQGSRGYTF. The chain employs TRBV27 and TRBJ1-2; D is possibly TRBD1 (5 bases). V lost 5 bases to trimming and J lost 8 bases, with 12 bases between them. CDR3 length: 12 amino acids. Germline assignment: CDR1 MNHEY and CDR2 SMNVEV (reference sequence).

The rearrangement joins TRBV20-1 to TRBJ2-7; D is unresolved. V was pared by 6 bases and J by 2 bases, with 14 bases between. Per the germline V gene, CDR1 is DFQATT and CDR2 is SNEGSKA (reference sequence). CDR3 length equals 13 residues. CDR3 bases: TGCAGTGCCCCAGGTCGTTTGACCTACGAGCAGTACTTC. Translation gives CSAPGRLTYEQYF.

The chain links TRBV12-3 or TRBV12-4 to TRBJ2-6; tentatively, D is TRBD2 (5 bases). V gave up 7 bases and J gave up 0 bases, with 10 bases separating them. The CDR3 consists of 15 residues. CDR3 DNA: TGTGCCAGCAACCGCCGGGGCTCTGGGGCCAACGTCCTGACTTTC. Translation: CASNRRGSGANVLTF.